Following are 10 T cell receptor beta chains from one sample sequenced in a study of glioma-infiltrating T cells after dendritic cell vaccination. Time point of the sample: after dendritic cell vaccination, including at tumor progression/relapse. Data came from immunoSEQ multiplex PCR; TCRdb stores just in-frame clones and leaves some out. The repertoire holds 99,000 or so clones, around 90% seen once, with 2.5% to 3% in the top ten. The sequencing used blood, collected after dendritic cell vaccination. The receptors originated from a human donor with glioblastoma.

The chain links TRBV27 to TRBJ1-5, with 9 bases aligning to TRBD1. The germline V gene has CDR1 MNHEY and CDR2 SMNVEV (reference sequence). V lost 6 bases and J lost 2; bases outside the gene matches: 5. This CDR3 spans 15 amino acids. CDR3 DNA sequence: TGTGCCAGCAGCCGGACAGGGGCCGGCAATCAGCCCCAGCATTTT. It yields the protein CASSRTGAGNQPQHF.

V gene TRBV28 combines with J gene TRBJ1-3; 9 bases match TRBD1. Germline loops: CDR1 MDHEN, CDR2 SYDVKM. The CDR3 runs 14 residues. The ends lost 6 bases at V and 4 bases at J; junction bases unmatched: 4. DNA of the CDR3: TGTGCCAGCAGAACAGGGGGCAGGGGAAACACCATATATTTT. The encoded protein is CASRTGGRGNTIYF.

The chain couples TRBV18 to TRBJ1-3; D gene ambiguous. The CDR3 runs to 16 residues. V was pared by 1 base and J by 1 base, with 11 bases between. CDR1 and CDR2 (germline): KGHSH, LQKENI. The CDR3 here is CASSPRGLTSGNTIYF. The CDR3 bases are TGTGCCAGCTCACCACGAGGGCTGACGTCTGGAAACACCATATATTTT.

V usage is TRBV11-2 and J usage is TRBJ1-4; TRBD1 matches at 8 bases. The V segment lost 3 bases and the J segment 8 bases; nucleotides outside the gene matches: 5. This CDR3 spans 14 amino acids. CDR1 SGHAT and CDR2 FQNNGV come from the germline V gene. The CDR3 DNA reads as TGTGCCAGCAGCTTTCAGGGGGCTGGGGAAAAACTGTTTTTT. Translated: CASSFQGAGEKLFF.

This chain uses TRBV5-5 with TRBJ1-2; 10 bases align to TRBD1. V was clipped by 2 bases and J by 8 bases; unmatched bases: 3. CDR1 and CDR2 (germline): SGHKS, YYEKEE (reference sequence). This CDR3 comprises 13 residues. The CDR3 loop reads CASSLDRGQGYTF. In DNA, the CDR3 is TGTGCCAGCAGCTTAGACAGGGGGCAGGGCTACACCTTC.

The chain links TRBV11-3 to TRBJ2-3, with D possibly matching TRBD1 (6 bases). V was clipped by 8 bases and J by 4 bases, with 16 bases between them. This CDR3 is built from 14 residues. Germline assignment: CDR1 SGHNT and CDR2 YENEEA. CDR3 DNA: TGTGCCAGCGAAGCAGGGGTTTTAGCAGATACGCAGTATTTT. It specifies CASEAGVLADTQYF.

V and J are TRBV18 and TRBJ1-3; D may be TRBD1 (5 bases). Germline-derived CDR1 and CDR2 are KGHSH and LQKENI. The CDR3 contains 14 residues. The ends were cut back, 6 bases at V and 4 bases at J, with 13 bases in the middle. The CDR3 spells CASSPTVGGNTIYF. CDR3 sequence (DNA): TGTGCCAGCTCTCCGACAGTGGGAGGAAACACCATATATTTT. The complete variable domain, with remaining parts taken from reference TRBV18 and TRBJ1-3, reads NAGVMQNPRHLVRRRGQEARLRCSPMKGHSHVYWYRQLPEEGLKFMVYLQKENIIDESGMPKERFSAEFPKEGPSILRIQQVVRGDSAAYFCASSPTVGGNTIYFGEGSWLTVV.

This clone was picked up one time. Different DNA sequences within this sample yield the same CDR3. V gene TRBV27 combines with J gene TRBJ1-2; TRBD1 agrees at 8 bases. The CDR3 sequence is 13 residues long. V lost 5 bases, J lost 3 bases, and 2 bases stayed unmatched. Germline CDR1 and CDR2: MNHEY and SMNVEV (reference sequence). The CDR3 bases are TGTGCCAGCAGTCTGGACAGGGACTATGGCTACACCTTC. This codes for CASSLDRDYGYTF.

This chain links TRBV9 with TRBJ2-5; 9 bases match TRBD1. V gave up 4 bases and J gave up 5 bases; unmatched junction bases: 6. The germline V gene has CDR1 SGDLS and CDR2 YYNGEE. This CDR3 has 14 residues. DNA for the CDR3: TGTGCCAGCAGCTTAGGACAGGGGAGCGAGACCCAGTACTTC. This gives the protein CASSLGQGSETQYF.

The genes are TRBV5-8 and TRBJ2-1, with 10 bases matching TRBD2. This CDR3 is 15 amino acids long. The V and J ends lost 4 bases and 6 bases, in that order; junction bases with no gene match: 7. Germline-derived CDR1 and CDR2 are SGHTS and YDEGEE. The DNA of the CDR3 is TGTGCCAGCAGCCTCCGGACTAGCGGACTCAATGAGCAGTTCTTC. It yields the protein CASSLRTSGLNEQFF.